A selection of T cell receptor beta chains follows, all from one sample in a study of regulatory T cells in long-lasting Graves disease. Each CDR3 protein gets one entry after TCRdb re-called the multiplex PCR reads with MiXCR. The sample consists of approximately 400,000 distinct CDR3 sequences, less than 25% of them appearing once. Source: peripheral blood mononuclear cells (PBMCs), taken when the disease was refractory, from a patient treated with antithyroid drugs. These receptors were obtained from a female donor with Graves disease. Both conserved end residues are part of each CDR3. The D gene is left open where the match is weak. Part of the rows lack a size; the others show once, few, many or a class for expanded clones.

J	V	D	size	CDR3	DNA
TRBJ2-7	TRBV7-3	.	many	CASSLGTLGEQYF	TGTGCCAGCAGCTTAGGGACGTTGGGGGAGCAGTACTTC
TRBJ1-2	TRBV7-9	TRBD1	many	CASSLGSGTGVGYTF	TGTGCCAGCAGCTTAGGAAGCGGGACAGGGGTCGGCTACACCTTC
TRBJ2-7	TRBV27	.	few	CASSSWDQKGEQYF	TGTGCCAGCAGTTCATGGGACCAGAAGGGCGAGCAGTACTTC
TRBJ2-2	TRBV7-2	.	.	CASSFVRGRGTGELFF	TGTGCCAGCAGCTTTGTTCGAGGAAGGGGTACCGGGGAGCTGTTTTTT
TRBJ1-5	TRBV5-1	.	.	CASSLDGRGSQPQHF	TGCGCCAGCAGCTTGGATGGACGGGGCAGCCAGCCCCAGCATTTT
TRBJ2-2	TRBV20-1	TRBD1	.	CSARRTGGSGELFF	TGCAGTGCAAGAAGAACAGGGGGGAGCGGGGAGCTGTTTTTT
TRBJ1-2	TRBV25-1	.	few	CASSELTGSDGYTF	TGTGCCAGCAGTGAATTAACAGGGAGCGATGGCTACACCTTC
TRBJ2-7	TRBV19	TRBD2	many	CASSREREGYEQYF	TGTGCCAGTAGTCGGGAGCGGGAAGGGTACGAGCAGTACTTC
TRBJ2-2	TRBV7-9	TRBD1	few	CASSYGQEQTTGELFF	TGTGCCAGCAGCTACGGACAGGAACAAACCACCGGGGAGCTGTTTTTT
TRBJ1-1	TRBV7-6	.	.	CASSFGPGPIPTEAFF	TGTGCCAGCAGCTTCGGACCCGGCCCGATACCCACTGAAGCTTTCTTT
TRBJ2-7	TRBV6-2/TRBV6-3	TRBD2	many	CASSYAPGTTTYEQYF	TGTGCCAGCAGTTACGCCCCCGGGACTACCACCTACGAGCAGTACTTC
TRBJ1-5	TRBV19	.	.	CASSGSFGQSNQPPHF	TGTGCCAGTAGTGGAAGTTTTGGACAGAGTAATCAGCCCCCGCATTTT
TRBJ2-3	TRBV20-1	.	few	CSARGFTQYF	TGCAGTGCTAGAGGGTTTACGCAGTATTTT
TRBJ2-7	TRBV7-9	.	.	CASSSPRIGYEQYF	TGTGCCAGCAGCAGTCCTAGGATCGGGTACGAGCAGTACTTC
TRBJ1-5	TRBV20-1	TRBD1	few	CSATTGQGYQPQHF	TGCAGTGCAACCACCGGACAGGGCTATCAGCCCCAGCATTTT
TRBJ2-7	TRBV27	.	.	CASSLSKHEQYF	TGTGCCAGCAGTTTATCGAAACACGAGCAGTACTTC
TRBJ2-2	TRBV12-3/TRBV12-4	TRBD2	few	CASSSASGKNTGELFF	TGTGCCAGCAGTTCGGCTAGCGGGAAGAACACCGGGGAGCTGTTTTTT
TRBJ1-4	TRBV27	.	.	CASREGNEKLFF	TGTGCCAGCCGGGAAGGGAATGAAAAACTGTTTTTT
TRBJ2-7	TRBV7-9	TRBD2	many	CASSLYGGDEQYF	TGTGCCAGCAGCCTATACGGGGGGGACGAGCAGTACTTC
TRBJ1-2	TRBV18	.	few	CASSANRDISYGYTF	TGTGCCAGCTCCGCAAACCGGGACATCTCCTATGGCTACACCTTC
TRBJ1-2	TRBV15	TRBD1	few	CATSRDRQGVGGYTF	TGTGCCACCAGCAGAGATAGACAGGGTGTGGGGGGCTACACCTTC
TRBJ2-1	TRBV7-6	.	many	CASSLATGRSYNEQFF	TGTGCCAGCAGCTTAGCCACAGGGAGGTCCTACAATGAGCAGTTCTTC
TRBJ2-2	TRBV7-2	.	.	CASSLRITGAAGELFF	TGTGCCAGCAGCTTACGCATTACGGGGGCGGCCGGGGAGCTGTTTTTT
TRBJ2-4	TRBV6-1	TRBD2	many	CASNPLAGEVIQYF	TGTGCCAGCAATCCACTAGCGGGAGAGGTCATTCAGTACTTC
TRBJ2-5	TRBV6-2/TRBV6-3	.	many	CASNRGTIETQYF	TGTGCCAGCAATAGGGGGACAATCGAGACCCAGTACTTC